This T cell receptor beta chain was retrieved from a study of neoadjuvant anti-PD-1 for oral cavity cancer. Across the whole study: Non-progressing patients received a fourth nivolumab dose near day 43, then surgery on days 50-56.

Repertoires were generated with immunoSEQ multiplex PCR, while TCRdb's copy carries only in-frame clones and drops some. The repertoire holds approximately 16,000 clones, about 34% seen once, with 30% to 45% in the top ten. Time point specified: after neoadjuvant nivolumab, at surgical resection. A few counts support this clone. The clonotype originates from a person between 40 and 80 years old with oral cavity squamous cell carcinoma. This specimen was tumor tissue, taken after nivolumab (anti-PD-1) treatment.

This chain's CDR3 is CASSLAGQGARETQYF. CDR3 coding DNA: TGTGCCAGCAGCTTGGCGGGACAGGGGGCGCGAGAGACCCAGTACTTC. V and J are TRBV5-6 and TRBJ2-5; TRBD1 agrees at 12 bases. The CDR3 runs to 16 residues. CDR1 is SGHDT, CDR2 YYEEEE, per germline. V was clipped by 0 bases and J by 4 bases; unmatched bases: 4.